The 12 T cell receptor beta chains below all came from one sample that was sequenced in a study of blood T cell repertoires in COVID-19. Assay used: immunoSEQ multiplex PCR; TCRdb lists only in-frame clones, some missing. The sample shows 200,000 or so clones, about 85% of them seen only once. Sequencing was carried out using PBMCs or T cells enriched from blood (not recorded which). Receptors originate from a woman in her 30s who had recovered from COVID-19.

The rearrangement uses TRBV19 and TRBJ2-5; 8 positions agree with TRBD1. This CDR3 spans 15 amino acids. CDR1 and CDR2 from the germline V gene are LNHDA and SQIVND (reference sequence). The ends lost 4 bases at V and 5 bases at J; junction bases unmatched: 9. The CDR3 sequence: CASSREDRARETQYF. The CDR3 bases are TGTGCCAGTAGTAGGGAGGACAGGGCGCGGGAGACCCAGTACTTC.

The genes are TRBV19 and TRBJ1-1; TRBD1 might be the D (6 bases). V was pared by 6 bases and J by 0 bases, with 11 bases between. The CDR3 is 14 residues long. Germline CDR1 reads LNHDA; CDR2 reads SQIVND (reference sequence). CDR3 nucleotides: TGTGCCAGTAGCACACAGGGATTGAACACTGAAGCTTTCTTT. This sequence encodes CASSTQGLNTEAFF. Full variable domain (rest looked up from reference TRBV19 and TRBJ1-1): DGGITQSPKYLFRKEGQNVTLSCEQNLNHDAMYWYRQDPGQGLRLIYYSQIVNDFQKGDIAEGYSVSREKKESFPLTVTSAQKNPTAFYLCASSTQGLNTEAFFGQGTRLTVV.

Only a few counts were recorded for this clone. This sequence joins TRBV6-4 and TRBJ1-2, with D hard to call. V dropped 1 base and J dropped 7 bases, with 10 bases sitting between them. The CDR3 has 13 amino acids. The germline V gene has CDR1 MRHNA and CDR2 SNTAGT. This chain's CDR3 is CASSDLWACGYTF. The CDR3 region has the DNA TGTGCCAGCAGTGACTTGTGGGCGTGTGGCTACACCTTC.

V usage is TRBV2 and J usage is TRBJ1-1; maybe TRBD1 (5 bases). The germline CDR1 and CDR2 sequences are SNHLY and FYNNEI. Trimming removed 3 bases from V and 5 bases from J, with 10 bases in between. The CDR3 runs to 13 residues. The CDR3 nucleotides read TGTGCCAGCAGTGAGCAGGGTCTTACTGAAGCTTTCTTT. It yields the protein CASSEQGLTEAFF.

This chain uses TRBV6-2 or TRBV6-3 with TRBJ1-6; 8 nucleotides match TRBD1. Germline V gene sequence: CDR1 MNHEY, CDR2 SVGEGT. The CDR3 is 15 amino acids. V was clipped by 4 bases and J by 6 bases; unmatched bases: 5. CDR3 sequence reads: CASSSPRGPNSPLHF. DNA for the CDR3: TGTGCCAGCAGTTCCCCCAGGGGGCCTAATTCACCCCTCCACTTT.

Here the CDR3 reads CASSQDSALAGGLAPDTQYF. CDR3 DNA sequence: TGTGCCAGCAGCCAAGATAGCGCTTTAGCGGGGGGGTTGGCGCCAGATACGCAGTATTTT. The chain uses TRBV4-2 and TRBJ2-3; 11 bases map to TRBD2. This CDR3 comprises 20 residues. After removal of 0 bases from V and 4 bases from J, the junction contained 15 bases not matched to a gene. From germline, CDR1 is LGHNA and CDR2 YNFKEQ.

The V gene is TRBV6-5, the J gene TRBJ1-2; no firm D call. The CDR3 contains 12 residues. V was clipped by 5 bases and J by 2 bases, with 6 bases between them. Germline CDR1 is MNHEY and CDR2 is SVGAGI. CDR3 bases: TGTGCCAGCAGTAACGGGAACTATGGCTACACCTTC. It translates to CASSNGNYGYTF.

The V gene is TRBV5-6, the J gene TRBJ1-3, with D possibly TRBD1 on 5 matching bases. The ends were cut back, 4 bases at V and 4 bases at J, with 15 bases in the middle. The CDR3 length is 15 residues. The germline gives CDR1 SGHDT, CDR2 YYEEEE. CDR3 nucleotide sequence: TGTGCCAGCAGCCCCAACGGGGCGGGAGGAAACACCATATATTTT. It codes for CASSPNGAGGNTIYF.

This chain links TRBV19 with TRBJ1-6; maybe TRBD1 (5 bases). CDR1 is LNHDA, CDR2 SQIVND, per germline (reference sequence). Trimming pared 5 bases from V and 6 bases from J, leaving 17 bases between. The CDR3 contains 16 residues. The CDR3: CASSGSGGFANSPLHF. CDR3 DNA: TGTGCCAGTAGTGGCTCTGGGGGGTTCGCTAATTCACCCCTCCACTTT.

This chain joins TRBV11-2 and TRBJ1-1; perhaps TRBD1 as D (5 bases). With 6 bases removed from V and 8 bases from J, the gap between germline ends came to 16 bases. This CDR3 is 13 amino acids long. Germline V gives CDR1 SGHAT, CDR2 FQNNGV. DNA of the CDR3: TGTGCCAGCAGGAGGGACGTGGCGGGAGAAGCTTTCTTT. Translated: CASRRDVAGEAFF.

The chain has TRBV6-5 and TRBJ2-3; TRBD2 is a possible D gene (5 bases). Germline V gene sequence: CDR1 MNHEY, CDR2 SVGAGI. The length of the CDR3 is 16 residues. V was shortened by 4 bases and J by 1 base, with 15 bases between the two germline ends. Written as DNA, the CDR3 is TGTGCCAGCAGTTTACGTGGCTGGCGGGGCACAGATACGCAGTATTTT. Its protein product is CASSLRGWRGTDTQYF.

This clone appeared once. The chain recombines TRBV9 with TRBJ1-1; 8 bases line up with TRBD1. J gave up 5 bases and V 2 bases, and 8 bases lay outside the gene matches. Germline loops: CDR1 SGDLS, CDR2 YYNGEE. The CDR3 runs to 15 residues. CDR3 amino acids: CASSVSGGMGTEAFF. CDR3 coding DNA: TGTGCCAGCAGCGTGTCAGGGGGCATGGGTACTGAAGCTTTCTTT.